These T cell receptor beta chains were read from a single sample in a study of blood T cell repertoires in COVID-19. TCRdb's table, derived via immunoSEQ multiplex PCR, lists solely in-frame clones and lacks some. The repertoire holds around 50,000 clones, with about 82% as singletons. Sample: peripheral blood. These receptors all come from an elderly woman with acute or convalescent COVID-19. CDR3s include the opening cysteine and the closing phenylalanine or tryptophan. D genes are given only for firm matches. The listing skips clone size in some rows; elsewhere it reads once, few, many or a size class.

v_call: TRBV11-2
d_call: TRBD1
clone_size: NA
j_call: TRBJ1-2
cdr3_aa: CASSFGQGTGYTF
cdr3_nt: TGTGCCAGCAGCTTCGGACAGGGTACTGGCTACACCTTC

v_call: TRBV7-8
d_call: NA
clone_size: few
j_call: TRBJ2-5
cdr3_aa: CASSLGLGGETQYF
cdr3_nt: TGTGCCAGCAGCTTAGGTTTAGGGGGAGAGACCCAGTACTTC

v_call: TRBV4-1
d_call: TRBD1
clone_size: NA
j_call: TRBJ1-6
cdr3_aa: CASSEGRDRGPNSPLHF
cdr3_nt: TGCGCCAGCAGCGAGGGCCGGGACAGGGGGCCTAATTCACCCCTCCACTTT

v_call: TRBV27
d_call: TRBD2
clone_size: NA
j_call: TRBJ2-1
cdr3_aa: CASRLRPTSGGVYNEQFF
cdr3_nt: TGTGCCAGCAGGCTACGCCCGACTAGCGGGGGGGTATACAATGAGCAGTTCTTC

v_call: TRBV5-1
d_call: NA
clone_size: few
j_call: TRBJ2-1
cdr3_aa: CASQAEAWDEQFF
cdr3_nt: TGCGCCAGCCAAGCGGAGGCATGGGATGAGCAGTTCTTC

v_call: TRBV5-1
d_call: TRBD1
clone_size: NA
j_call: TRBJ2-7
cdr3_aa: CASSLGTGRYEQYF
cdr3_nt: TGCGCCAGCAGCTTGGGGACAGGCCGCTACGAGCAGTACTTC

v_call: TRBV7-6
d_call: NA
clone_size: NA
j_call: TRBJ2-2
cdr3_aa: CASSPGAQGIAAGELFF
cdr3_nt: TGTGCCAGCAGCCCGGGGGCACAGGGGATAGCAGCCGGGGAGCTGTTTTTT

v_call: TRBV19
d_call: NA
clone_size: NA
j_call: TRBJ2-4
cdr3_aa: CASISQGLAKNIQYF
cdr3_nt: TGTGCCAGTATTTCGCAGGGGCTAGCCAAAAACATTCAGTACTTC

v_call: TRBV27
d_call: NA
clone_size: NA
j_call: TRBJ2-7
cdr3_aa: CASSYRRGEPYEQYF
cdr3_nt: TGTGCCAGCAGTTATAGGAGGGGCGAACCCTACGAGCAGTACTTC

v_call: TRBV25-1
d_call: NA
clone_size: NA
j_call: TRBJ1-2
cdr3_aa: CASSRETSNYGYTF
cdr3_nt: TGTGCCAGCAGCAGGGAAACTTCTAACTATGGCTACACCTTC

v_call: TRBV27
d_call: TRBD2
clone_size: NA
j_call: TRBJ2-3
cdr3_aa: CASSSIKTSGGADTQYF
cdr3_nt: TGTGCCAGCAGTTCGATAAAGACTAGCGGGGGGGCAGATACGCAGTATTTT

v_call: TRBV9
d_call: TRBD1
clone_size: NA
j_call: TRBJ1-1
cdr3_aa: CASSAAGQGGTEAFF
cdr3_nt: TGTGCCAGCAGCGCCGCGGGACAGGGGGGCACTGAAGCTTTCTTT

v_call: TRBV27
d_call: NA
clone_size: NA
j_call: TRBJ2-3
cdr3_aa: CASSFRRTSVLDTQYF
cdr3_nt: TGTGCCAGCAGTTTTAGGCGGACTTCCGTCCTTGATACGCAGTATTTT

v_call: TRBV11-2
d_call: NA
clone_size: few
j_call: TRBJ2-1
cdr3_aa: CASSSVREQFF
cdr3_nt: TGTGCCAGCAGCTCAGTGCGGGAGCAGTTCTTC

v_call: TRBV7-2
d_call: NA
clone_size: few
j_call: TRBJ1-6
cdr3_aa: CASSQQGPVASPLHF
cdr3_nt: TGTGCCAGCAGTCAACAGGGACCAGTCGCGTCACCCCTCCACTTT

v_call: TRBV4-1
d_call: TRBD1
clone_size: NA
j_call: TRBJ2-6
cdr3_aa: CASSQESGTGGVGANVLTF
cdr3_nt: TGCGCCAGCAGCCAGGAATCCGGGACAGGAGGGGTAGGAGCCAACGTCCTGACTTTC